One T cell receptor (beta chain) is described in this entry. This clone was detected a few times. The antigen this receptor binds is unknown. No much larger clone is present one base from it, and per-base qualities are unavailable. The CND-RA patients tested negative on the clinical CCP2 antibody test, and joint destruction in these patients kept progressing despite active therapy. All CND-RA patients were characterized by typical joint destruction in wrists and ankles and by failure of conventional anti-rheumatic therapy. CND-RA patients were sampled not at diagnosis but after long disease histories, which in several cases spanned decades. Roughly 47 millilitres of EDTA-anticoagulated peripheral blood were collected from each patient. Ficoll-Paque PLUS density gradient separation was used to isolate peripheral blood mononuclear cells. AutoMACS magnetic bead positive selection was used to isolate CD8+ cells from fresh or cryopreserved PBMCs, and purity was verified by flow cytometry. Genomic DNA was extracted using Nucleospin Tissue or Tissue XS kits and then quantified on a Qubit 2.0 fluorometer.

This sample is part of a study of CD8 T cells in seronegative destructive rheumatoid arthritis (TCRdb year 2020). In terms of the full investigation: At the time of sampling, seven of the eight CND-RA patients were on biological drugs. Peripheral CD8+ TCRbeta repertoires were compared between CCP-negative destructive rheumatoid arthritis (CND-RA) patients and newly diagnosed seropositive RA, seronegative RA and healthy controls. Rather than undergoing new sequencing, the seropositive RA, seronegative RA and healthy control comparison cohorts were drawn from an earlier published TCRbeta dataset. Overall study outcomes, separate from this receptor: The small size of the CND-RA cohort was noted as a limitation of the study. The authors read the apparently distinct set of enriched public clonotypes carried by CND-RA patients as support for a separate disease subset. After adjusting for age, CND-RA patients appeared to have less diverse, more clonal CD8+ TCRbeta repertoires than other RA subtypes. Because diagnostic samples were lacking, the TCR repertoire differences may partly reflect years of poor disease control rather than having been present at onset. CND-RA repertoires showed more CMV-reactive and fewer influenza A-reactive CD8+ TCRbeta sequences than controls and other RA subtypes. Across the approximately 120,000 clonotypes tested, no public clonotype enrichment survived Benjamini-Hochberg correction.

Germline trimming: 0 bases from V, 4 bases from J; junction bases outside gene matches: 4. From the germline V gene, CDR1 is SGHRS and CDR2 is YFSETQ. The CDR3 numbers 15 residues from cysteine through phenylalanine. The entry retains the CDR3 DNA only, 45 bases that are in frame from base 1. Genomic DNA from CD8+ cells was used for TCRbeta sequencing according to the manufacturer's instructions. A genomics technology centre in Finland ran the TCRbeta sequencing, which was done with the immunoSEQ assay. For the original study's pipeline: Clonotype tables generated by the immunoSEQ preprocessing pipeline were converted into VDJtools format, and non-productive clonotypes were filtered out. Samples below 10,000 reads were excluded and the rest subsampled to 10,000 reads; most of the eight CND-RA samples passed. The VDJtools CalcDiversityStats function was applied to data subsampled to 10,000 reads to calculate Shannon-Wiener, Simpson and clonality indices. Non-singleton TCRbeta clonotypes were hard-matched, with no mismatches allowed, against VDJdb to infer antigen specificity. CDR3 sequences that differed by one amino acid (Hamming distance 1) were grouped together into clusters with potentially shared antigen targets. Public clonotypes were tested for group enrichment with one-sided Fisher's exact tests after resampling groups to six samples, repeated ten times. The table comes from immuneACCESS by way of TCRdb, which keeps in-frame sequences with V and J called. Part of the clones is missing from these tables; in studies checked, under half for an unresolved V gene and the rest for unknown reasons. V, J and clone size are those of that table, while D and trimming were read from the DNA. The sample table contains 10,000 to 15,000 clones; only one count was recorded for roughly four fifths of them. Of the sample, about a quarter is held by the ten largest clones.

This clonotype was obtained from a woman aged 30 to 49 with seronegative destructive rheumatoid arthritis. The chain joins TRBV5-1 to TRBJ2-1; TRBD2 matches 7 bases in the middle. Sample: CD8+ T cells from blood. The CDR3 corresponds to CASSLVAGEYNEQFF. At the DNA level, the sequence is TGCGCCAGCAGCTTGGTGGCGGGGGAGTACAATGAGCAGTTCTTC.